The text below deals with one T cell receptor (beta chain). In TCRdb, the PCR reads were re-called with MiXCR into one record per CDR3 protein. Altogether 15,000 to 20,000 distinct CDR3 sequences are present, less than 50% being singletons, with the ten largest covering around 30%. The germline V gene encodes CDR1 SGHTA and CDR2 FQGTGA. After removal of 4 bases from V and 10 bases from J, the junction contained 13 bases not matched to a gene. This CDR3 has 15 amino acids. The record originates from a study of tumor-infiltrating lymphocytes in oesophageal squamous cell carcinoma. The specimen was esophageal tumor tissue. The clonotype comes from a male donor with esophageal squamous cell carcinoma. The chain couples TRBV7-3 to TRBJ2-1; 7 positions match TRBD1. The CDR3 loop reads CASSSRQGPSYEQFF. Here the CDR3 DNA reads TGTGCCAGCAGCTCTCGACAGGGTCCCTCCTACGAGCAGTTCTTC.